What follows describes a single T cell receptor beta chain. The record originates from a study of T cell changes during pregnancy in multiple sclerosis. The table came from immunoSEQ multiplex PCR; TCRdb's copy has only in-frame clones and leaves some out. There are approximately 85,000 clones in the sample; 80% to 95% occur only once, and more than 2% lies in the top ten. Germline V gene lookup returns CDR1 SQVTM and CDR2 ANQGSEA. CDR3 length equals 11 residues. Deletions cut 5 bases from V and 2 bases from J, with 6 bases between. The V call is TRBV29-1, the J call TRBJ1-2, with D unresolved. This sequence originates from a female donor with multiple sclerosis, enrolled in a pregnancy study. The source was peripheral blood, collected in the first trimester of pregnancy. In DNA form, the CDR3 reads TGCAGCGTTAGTGCGAACTATGGCTACACCTTC. This gives the protein CSVSANYGYTF.